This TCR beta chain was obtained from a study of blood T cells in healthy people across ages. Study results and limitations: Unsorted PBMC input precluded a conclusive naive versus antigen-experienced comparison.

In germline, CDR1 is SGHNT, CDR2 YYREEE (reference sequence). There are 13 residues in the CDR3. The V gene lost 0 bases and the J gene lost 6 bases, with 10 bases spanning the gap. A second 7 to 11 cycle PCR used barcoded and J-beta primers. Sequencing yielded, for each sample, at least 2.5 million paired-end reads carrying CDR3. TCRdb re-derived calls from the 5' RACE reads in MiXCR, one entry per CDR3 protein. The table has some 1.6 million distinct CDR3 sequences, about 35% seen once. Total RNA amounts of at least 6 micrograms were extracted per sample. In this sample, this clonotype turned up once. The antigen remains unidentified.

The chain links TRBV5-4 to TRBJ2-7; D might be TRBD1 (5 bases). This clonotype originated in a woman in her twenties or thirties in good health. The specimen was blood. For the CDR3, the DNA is TGTGCCAGCAGCTTGGGGGGCCCCGTCGAGCAGTACTTC. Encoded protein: CASSLGGPVEQYF.